Presented here are 19 T cell receptor beta chains from one specimen sequenced in a study of T-cell memory formation after mild COVID-19. From the 5' RACE reads, TCRdb called clonotypes with MiXCR, one entry per CDR3 protein. The sample includes approximately 260,000 distinct CDR3 sequences, around 16% of them seen just once. Specimen: PBMCs or a T cell subset sorted from them (not recorded which). The receptors were gathered from a man younger than 35 who had mild COVID-19 (a few samples of this study predate the infection). Cell type and time point are not known.

The rearrangement joins TRBV20-1 to TRBJ2-7; D might be TRBD1 or TRBD2, each matching 6 bases. This CDR3 contains 13 residues. From germline, CDR1 is DFQATT and CDR2 SNEGSKA (reference sequence). V was trimmed by 4 bases and J by 1 base, leaving 11 bases between them. The DNA for the CDR3 is TGCAGTGCTATGGGGGGCAGGTCCTACGAGCAGTACTTC. It encodes CSAMGGRSYEQYF.

The chain carries TRBV10-3 and TRBJ1-6; TRBD1 matches 7 bases. Germline values: CDR1 ENHRY, CDR2 SYGVKD. This CDR3 spans 14 amino acids. The ends lost 2 bases at V and 6 bases at J; junction bases unmatched: 1. CDR3 sequence: CAISERDSNSPLHF. The CDR3 DNA reads TGTGCCATCAGTGAGAGGGACAGTAATTCACCCCTCCACTTT.

This clonotype was counted between two and nine times. The chain couples TRBV5-1 to TRBJ2-5; 11 nucleotides line up with TRBD2. The CDR3 loop spans 16 amino acids. The V gene end was trimmed by 0 bases and the J gene end by 2 bases; junction bases not matched to a gene: 3. Per germline, CDR1 SGHRS and CDR2 YFSETQ. The CDR3 sequence is CASSLGGLAVQETQYF. The CDR3 nucleotides are TGCGCCAGCAGCTTGGGGGGACTAGCGGTACAAGAGACCCAGTACTTC.

The chain uses TRBV7-9 and TRBJ1-1, with TRBD1 matching 8 bases. The junction had 6 bases not matched to a gene; V was cut back by 5 bases and J by 4 bases. The CDR3 contains 14 residues. The germline gives CDR1 SEHNR, CDR2 FQNEAQ (reference sequence). The CDR3 region is CASSLRQGITEAFF. The CDR3 DNA reads as TGTGCCAGCAGCCTTAGACAGGGGATCACTGAAGCTTTCTTT.

This clonotype was counted only a few times. The chain recombines TRBV9 with TRBJ2-7; 9 bases line up with TRBD1. Germline values: CDR1 SGDLS, CDR2 YYNGEE. The CDR3 runs 16 residues. Unmatched junction bases numbered 14, after V lost 3 bases and J lost 7 bases. This CDR3 is CASSERPGQGSGEQYF. CDR3 nucleotides: TGTGCCAGCAGCGAAAGGCCGGGACAGGGATCGGGGGAGCAGTACTTC.

This clonotype was picked up a small number of times. The chain links TRBV5-5 to TRBJ1-3; D might be TRBD1 (6 bases). The V gene's germline CDR1 is SGHKS and CDR2 YYEKEE (reference sequence). V was clipped by 4 bases and J by 4 bases, with 18 bases between them. This CDR3 is 16 amino acids long. The CDR3 sequence: CASSPGGQAPGNTIYF. Written as DNA, the CDR3 is TGTGCCAGCAGCCCGGGGGGGCAGGCGCCCGGAAACACCATATATTTT.

The chain recombines TRBV7-9 with TRBJ2-7; 8 nucleotides line up with TRBD1. With V trimmed by 4 bases and J by 1 base, 6 bases remained unmatched. Germline assignment: CDR1 SEHNR and CDR2 FQNEAQ (reference sequence). The CDR3 is made up of 15 amino acids. CDR3 sequence: CASSWGDRRSYEQYV. For the CDR3, the DNA is TGTGCCAGCAGCTGGGGGGACAGGCGGTCCTACGAGCAGTACGTC.

This clonotype has just a few counts. The chain links TRBV29-1 to TRBJ2-7; 8 bases line up with TRBD1. Trimming at V came to 6 bases and at J to 6 bases, leaving 1 base not matched to a gene. Germline CDR1 and CDR2: SQVTM and ANQGSEA. The CDR3 runs to 10 residues. CDR3 residues: CSVGQGEQYF. The CDR3 nucleotides are TGCAGCGTCGGACAGGGCGAGCAGTACTTC.

This clonotype was detected a few times. The V gene is TRBV6-5, the J gene TRBJ1-5, with TRBD1 as a possible D gene (5 bases). The CDR3 is 14 amino acids. CDR1 MNHEY and CDR2 SVGAGI come from the germline V gene. Trimming shortened V by 0 bases and J by 6 bases, and 9 bases separated the two germline ends. CDR3 in amino acids: CASSYSQGGQPQHF. The CDR3, as DNA: TGTGCCAGCAGTTACTCCCAGGGTGGTCAGCCCCAGCATTTT.

This clonotype was seen only a few times. The rearrangement uses TRBV7-2 and TRBJ2-1, with a tentative D call TRBD1 (6 bases). CDR3 size: 14 residues. Germline V gene data show CDR1 as SGHTA and CDR2 as FQGNSA. Trimming stripped 1 base from V and 7 bases from J, with 11 bases between. The CDR3 sequence: CASSLDRASNEQFF. CDR3 DNA: TGTGCCAGCAGCTTAGACAGGGCTTCGAATGAGCAGTTCTTC.

The V call is TRBV6-5, the J call TRBJ2-1; 9 bases are a match to TRBD2. CDR3 size: 15 residues. V dropped 6 bases and J dropped 4; count of bases not matched to a gene: 7. Germline V CDR1 and CDR2: MNHEY, SVGAGI. Here the CDR3 reads CASSLAGDGYNEQFF. CDR3 DNA sequence: TGTGCCAGCAGCTTAGCGGGGGATGGGTACAATGAGCAGTTCTTC.

V usage is TRBV4-3 and J usage is TRBJ2-2; no reliable D call. This CDR3 region has 19 residues. Germline lookup yields CDR1 LGHNA and CDR2 YSLEER. With 0 bases removed from V and 1 base from J, the gap between germline ends came to 18 bases. CDR3 amino acids: CASSQERPSRLQNTGELFF. The CDR3 DNA reads TGCGCCAGCAGCCAAGAGAGGCCGTCCAGGCTACAGAACACCGGGGAGCTGTTTTTT.

There are many counts of this clonotype. The chain has TRBV7-8 and TRBJ2-5; TRBD2 matches 7 bases. The CDR3 contains 12 residues. V shed 4 bases and J 5 bases; nucleotides not matched to a gene: 1. Per the germline V gene, CDR1 is SGHVS and CDR2 is FQNEAQ. This chain's CDR3 is CASSWGGETQYF. CDR3 bases: TGTGCCAGCAGCTGGGGGGGGGAGACCCAGTACTTC.

This clonotype was seen only a few times. The J gene is TRBJ1-5, the V gene TRBV6-6, with D possibly being TRBD1 (6 bases). The germline CDR1 and CDR2 sequences are MNHNY and SVGAGI (reference sequence). V was shortened by 5 bases and J by 8 bases, with 16 bases between the two germline ends. The CDR3 has 14 residues. CDR3 in amino acids: CASSPLQGGEPQHF. For the CDR3, the DNA is TGTGCCAGCAGTCCTTTACAGGGAGGGGAGCCCCAGCATTTT.

This chain joins TRBV7-6 and TRBJ1-3; no firm D call. This CDR3 is 17 amino acids long. The V end lost 2 bases, the J end lost 2 bases, and 16 bases lay between the germline ends. CDR1 is SGHVS and CDR2 is FNYEAQ in the germline V gene. The DNA for the CDR3 is TGTGCCAGCAGCTTACGGTGGCGGGGAACCCCTGGAAACACCATATATTTT. Protein: CASSLRWRGTPGNTIYF.

The chain recombines TRBV29-1 with TRBJ2-1; 11 nucleotides agree with TRBD2. CDR1 is SQVTM and CDR2 is ANQGSEA in the germline V gene. Trimming removed 4 bases from V and 2 bases from J; junction bases left unmatched: 10. The CDR3 loop spans 17 amino acids. The CDR3 is CSVAGLAGGLTYNEQFF. In DNA form, the CDR3 reads TGCAGCGTTGCTGGGCTAGCGGGGGGACTAACCTACAATGAGCAGTTCTTC.

In its sample, this clonotype was seen a few times. The V and J genes are TRBV10-3 and TRBJ1-1; 8 bases fit TRBD1. The CDR3 is 13 residues long. J lost 4 bases, V lost 4 bases, and 2 bases had no gene match. CDR1 and CDR2 (germline): ENHRY, SYGVKD. CDR3 sequence reads: CAISGQGRTEAFF. The CDR3, as DNA: TGTGCCATCAGTGGACAGGGGCGCACTGAAGCTTTCTTT.

This chain joins TRBV4-2 and TRBJ2-3, with 9 positions matching TRBD2. CDR3 length equals 19 residues. Losses at the gene ends were 1 base for V and 0 bases for J; bases not matched to a gene: 11. Germline-derived CDR1 and CDR2 are LGHNA and YNFKEQ. DNA of the CDR3: TGTGCCAGCAGCCAAGGGCGAGCGGGGGGAGGTACTAGCACAGATACGCAGTATTTT. It is translated as CASSQGRAGGGTSTDTQYF.

The chain employs TRBV4-1 and TRBJ1-1, with TRBD1 matching 7 bases. V shed 4 bases, J shed 7 bases, and the junction held 9 bases outside the gene matches. Germline V lookup: CDR1 MGHRA, CDR2 YSYEKL. The CDR3 extends over 14 amino acids. The CDR3 nucleotides are TGCGCCAGCAGCCCGATAGGACAGGAAAATGAAGCTTTCTTT. Protein sequence: CASSPIGQENEAFF.